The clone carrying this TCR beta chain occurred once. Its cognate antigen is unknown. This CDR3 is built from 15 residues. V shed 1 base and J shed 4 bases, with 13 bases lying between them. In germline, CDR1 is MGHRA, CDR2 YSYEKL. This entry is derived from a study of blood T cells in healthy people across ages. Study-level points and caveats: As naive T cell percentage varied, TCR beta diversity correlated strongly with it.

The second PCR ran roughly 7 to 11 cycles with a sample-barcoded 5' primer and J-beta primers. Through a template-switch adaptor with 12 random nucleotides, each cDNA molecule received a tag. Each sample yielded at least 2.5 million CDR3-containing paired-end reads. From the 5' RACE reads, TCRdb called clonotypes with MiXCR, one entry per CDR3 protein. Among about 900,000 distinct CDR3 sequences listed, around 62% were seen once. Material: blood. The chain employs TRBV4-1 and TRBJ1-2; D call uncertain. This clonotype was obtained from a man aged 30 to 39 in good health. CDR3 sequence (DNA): TGCGCCAGCAGCCAAGCCCCGGACTATCGCTATGGCTACACCTTC. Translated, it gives CASSQAPDYRYGYTF.